The sequence of this T cell receptor beta chain was determined in a study of radiotherapy plus CTLA-4 blockade in lung cancer. This clone was counted a single time. The CDR3 covers 17 residues. Germline values: CDR1 SGDLS, CDR2 YYNGEE. V was pared by 4 bases and J by 3 bases, with 21 bases between. Clones were sequenced by immunoSEQ multiplex PCR, and TCRdb holds only the in-frame ones, with some missing. Of about 98,000 clones detected, 82% appear once; the ten largest clones hold around 3.5%. The input for sequencing was peripheral blood, taken from a patient treated with radiotherapy plus ipilimumab. The gene calls are TRBV9 and TRBJ2-3; possible D gene TRBD2, 5 bases. This receptor was obtained from a human donor with non-small cell lung cancer who had a partial response to radiotherapy plus ipilimumab. CDR3 sequence reads: CASSPIGGRYSTDTQYF. CDR3 sequence (DNA): TGTGCCAGCAGCCCGATCGGAGGCCGGTACAGTACAGATACGCAGTATTTT.